The clone carrying this T cell receptor beta chain has just one count. Its matching antigen is unknown. Clones were read by immunoSEQ multiplex PCR, and TCRdb kept only the in-frame ones, dropping some. The data hold some 10,000 clones, with 60% observed a single time. These data come from a study of tumor-infiltrating lymphocytes in localized non-small cell lung cancer. Whole-study results and caveats: TCR sequencing covered a subset of patients with enough tissue.

Trimming took off 5 bases at V and 2 bases at J, with 15 bases between the two ends. Germline V gene data show CDR1 as SGHVS and CDR2 as FQNEAQ. The CDR3 extends over 16 amino acids. This TCR derives from a human donor with non-small cell lung cancer. The chain combines TRBV7-8 with TRBJ1-4; tentative D call: TRBD1 (6 bases). The sample was uninvolved lung tissue not adjacent to the tumor. The CDR3 sequence: CASSPIRGYTNEKLFF. CDR3 sequence (DNA): TGTGCCAGCAGCCCAATTAGGGGGTATACTAATGAAAAACTGTTTTTT.